This is a list of T cell receptor beta chains from one sample in a study of T-cell memory formation after mild COVID-19. TCRdb re-called the 5' RACE reads with MiXCR, one entry per CDR3 protein. The sample contains 250,000 to 350,000 distinct CDR3 sequences, 15% to 20% of which appear only once. Sequencing was carried out using PBMCs or a T cell subset sorted from them (not recorded which). The source of these receptors is a man aged 18-30 years who had mild COVID-19 (a few samples of this study predate the infection). Cell type and time point are not known. Each CDR3 is given with its conserved first and last residue. A D gene is named only where the DNA matches it firmly. Only some rows state a clone size, as once, few, many or a class for expanded clones.

clone size: many; V gene: TRBV5-1; J gene: TRBJ2-2; D gene: TRBD2; CDR3 protein: CASSKRAGVPNTGELFF; CDR3 DNA: TGCGCCAGCAGTAAGCGAGCGGGGGTACCGAACACCGGGGAGCTGTTTTTT
clone size: many; V gene: TRBV5-1; J gene: TRBJ1-1; D gene: TRBD1; CDR3 protein: CASSLTSGGMNTEAFF; CDR3 DNA: TGCGCCAGCAGCTTGACGTCAGGGGGAATGAACACTGAAGCTTTCTTT
clone size: few; V gene: TRBV13; J gene: TRBJ2-2; D gene: TRBD1; CDR3 protein: CASSSTGTGWYGTGELFF; CDR3 DNA: TGTGCCAGCAGCTCGACCGGGACAGGGTGGTATGGCACCGGGGAGCTGTTTTTT
clone size: .; V gene: TRBV20-1; J gene: TRBJ1-6; D gene: .; CDR3 protein: CSARTVGTSPLHF; CDR3 DNA: TGCAGTGCTAGGACAGTAGGTACTTCACCCCTCCACTTT
clone size: .; V gene: TRBV5-1; J gene: TRBJ2-1; D gene: TRBD1; CDR3 protein: CASSHTTGENMYNEQFF; CDR3 DNA: TGCGCCAGCAGCCACACGACAGGGGAGAATATGTACAATGAGCAGTTCTTC
clone size: few; V gene: TRBV19; J gene: TRBJ1-1; D gene: .; CDR3 protein: CASSAAGRWDTEAFF; CDR3 DNA: TGTGCCAGTAGTGCCGCAGGGAGATGGGACACTGAAGCTTTCTTT
clone size: few; V gene: TRBV3-1; J gene: TRBJ1-3; D gene: .; CDR3 protein: CASSQGGGGNTIYF; CDR3 DNA: TGTGCCAGCAGCCAAGGCGGAGGAGGAAACACCATATATTTT
clone size: few; V gene: TRBV7-3; J gene: TRBJ2-1; D gene: TRBD2; CDR3 protein: CASSPDPSGGYGSYNEQFF; CDR3 DNA: TGTGCCAGCAGCCCAGACCCCAGCGGGGGGTACGGCTCCTACAATGAGCAGTTCTTC
clone size: many; V gene: TRBV6-1; J gene: TRBJ2-5; D gene: TRBD2; CDR3 protein: CASSEGPGRGETQYF; CDR3 DNA: TGTGCCAGCAGTGAAGGCCCCGGGAGGGGAGAGACCCAGTACTTC
clone size: .; V gene: TRBV24-1; J gene: TRBJ2-3; D gene: TRBD1; CDR3 protein: CATGSGQGTDTQYF; CDR3 DNA: TGTGCCACCGGGTCGGGACAGGGCACAGATACGCAGTATTTT
clone size: few; V gene: TRBV7-2; J gene: TRBJ2-7; D gene: TRBD2; CDR3 protein: CASSPRGLAGGTYEQYF; CDR3 DNA: TGTGCCAGCAGCCCAAGAGGACTAGCGGGGGGGACCTACGAGCAGTACTTC
clone size: .; V gene: TRBV20-1; J gene: TRBJ1-2; D gene: .; CDR3 protein: CSASKGDGYTF; CDR3 DNA: TGCAGTGCTAGTAAAGGGGATGGCTACACCTTC
clone size: .; V gene: TRBV12-5; J gene: TRBJ2-1; D gene: .; CDR3 protein: CASGRLTGRLYNEQFF; CDR3 DNA: TGTGCTAGTGGGCGCTTAACGGGGCGTCTCTACAATGAGCAGTTCTTC
clone size: few; V gene: TRBV30; J gene: TRBJ2-2; D gene: .; CDR3 protein: CASPKGTNTGELFF; CDR3 DNA: TGTGCCTCCCCGAAGGGGACGAACACCGGGGAGCTGTTTTTT
clone size: many; V gene: TRBV10-3; J gene: TRBJ2-3; D gene: TRBD2; CDR3 protein: CAISEGLAGFYTQYF; CDR3 DNA: TGTGCCATCAGTGAAGGGCTAGCGGGGTTCTATACGCAGTATTTT
clone size: few; V gene: TRBV29-1; J gene: TRBJ2-7; D gene: TRBD1; CDR3 protein: CSADLRDRVSYEQYF; CDR3 DNA: TGCAGCGCCGATTTAAGGGACAGGGTGTCCTACGAGCAGTACTTC
clone size: .; V gene: TRBV5-1; J gene: TRBJ2-7; D gene: TRBD1; CDR3 protein: CASSPGTGGFEQYF; CDR3 DNA: TGCGCCAGCAGCCCCGGGACAGGGGGCTTCGAGCAGTACTTC
clone size: many; V gene: TRBV6-5; J gene: TRBJ1-2; D gene: TRBD1; CDR3 protein: CASSHGQGPYGYTF; CDR3 DNA: TGTGCCAGCAGTCACGGACAGGGACCCTATGGCTACACCTTC
clone size: once; V gene: TRBV18; J gene: TRBJ1-1; D gene: .; CDR3 protein: CASSPGMYTEAFF; CDR3 DNA: TGTGCCAGCTCACCAGGGATGTACACTGAAGCTTTCTTT
clone size: once; V gene: TRBV6-6; J gene: TRBJ1-5; D gene: .; CDR3 protein: CASSSEDQPQHF; CDR3 DNA: TGTGCCAGCAGCTCTGAGGATCAGCCCCAGCATTTT
clone size: few; V gene: TRBV12-3/TRBV12-4; J gene: TRBJ2-1; D gene: TRBD2; CDR3 protein: CASSLLAGYNEQFF; CDR3 DNA: TGTGCCAGCAGTTTACTAGCGGGGTACAATGAGCAGTTCTTC
clone size: few; V gene: TRBV4-2; J gene: TRBJ2-2; D gene: .; CDR3 protein: CASSHGQLTGELFF; CDR3 DNA: TGTGCCAGCAGCCATGGGCAGCTCACCGGGGAGCTGTTTTTT
clone size: many; V gene: TRBV5-5; J gene: TRBJ2-3; D gene: .; CDR3 protein: CASSLGAGTQYF; CDR3 DNA: TGTGCCAGCAGCTTGGGGGCGGGTACGCAGTATTTT
clone size: .; V gene: TRBV7-2; J gene: TRBJ1-1; D gene: .; CDR3 protein: CASSPPPGLNTEAFF; CDR3 DNA: TGTGCCAGCAGCCCTCCCCCCGGGTTGAACACTGAAGCTTTCTTT
clone size: .; V gene: TRBV20-1; J gene: TRBJ2-3; D gene: TRBD1; CDR3 protein: CSARDAGQGTDTQYF; CDR3 DNA: TGCAGTGCTAGAGACGCGGGACAGGGCACAGATACGCAGTATTTT
clone size: .; V gene: TRBV7-2; J gene: TRBJ2-3; D gene: .; CDR3 protein: CASPVGPTTDTQYF; CDR3 DNA: TGTGCCAGCCCCGTGGGCCCTACCACAGATACGCAGTATTTT
clone size: .; V gene: TRBV4-2; J gene: TRBJ2-5; D gene: TRBD1; CDR3 protein: CASSPNRGREETQYF; CDR3 DNA: TGTGCCAGCAGCCCAAACAGGGGGCGTGAAGAGACCCAGTACTTC
clone size: few; V gene: TRBV6-2/TRBV6-3; J gene: TRBJ1-5; D gene: .; CDR3 protein: CASSKWEPLERQPQHF; CDR3 DNA: TGTGCCAGCAGTAAGTGGGAACCCCTCGAGAGGCAGCCCCAGCATTTT
clone size: many; V gene: TRBV6-2/TRBV6-3; J gene: TRBJ2-3; D gene: .; CDR3 protein: CASSYGGARTDTQYF; CDR3 DNA: TGTGCCAGCAGTTACGGGGGGGCCCGCACAGATACGCAGTATTTT
clone size: .; V gene: TRBV7-8; J gene: TRBJ2-5; D gene: .; CDR3 protein: CASTIGETQYF; CDR3 DNA: TGTGCCAGCACCATCGGAGAGACCCAGTACTTC
clone size: many; V gene: TRBV2; J gene: TRBJ2-7; D gene: .; CDR3 protein: CASSDWDEQYF; CDR3 DNA: TGTGCCAGCTCTGACTGGGACGAGCAGTACTTC
clone size: .; V gene: TRBV6-2/TRBV6-3; J gene: TRBJ2-7; D gene: TRBD2; CDR3 protein: CASSYSAGAYEQYF; CDR3 DNA: TGTGCCAGCAGTTACTCTGCGGGGGCCTACGAGCAGTACTTC
clone size: once; V gene: TRBV28; J gene: TRBJ1-5; D gene: .; CDR3 protein: CASKLLEPAADNQPQHF; CDR3 DNA: TGTGCCAGCAAGTTACTGGAGCCCGCCGCTGACAATCAGCCCCAGCATTTT
clone size: .; V gene: TRBV18; J gene: TRBJ2-5; D gene: .; CDR3 protein: CASSLRGVARETQYF; CDR3 DNA: TGTGCCAGCTCCCTACGAGGGGTGGCAAGAGAGACCCAGTACTTC
clone size: many; V gene: TRBV5-1; J gene: TRBJ2-3; D gene: TRBD2; CDR3 protein: CASTRLSGGALTDTQYF; CDR3 DNA: TGCGCCAGCACCCGGCTTAGCGGGGGGGCCCTCACAGATACGCAGTATTTT
clone size: .; V gene: TRBV7-2; J gene: TRBJ1-2; D gene: .; CDR3 protein: CASSLDYRGYTF; CDR3 DNA: TGTGCCAGCAGCCTTGATTACCGCGGCTACACCTTC
clone size: once; V gene: TRBV4-2; J gene: TRBJ1-2; D gene: .; CDR3 protein: CASKRGPNYGYTF; CDR3 DNA: TGTGCCAGCAAACGGGGACCGAACTATGGCTACACCTTC
clone size: few; V gene: TRBV6-2/TRBV6-3; J gene: TRBJ2-2; D gene: .; CDR3 protein: CASNSRDAGELFF; CDR3 DNA: TGTGCCAGCAATAGCAGGGATGCCGGGGAGCTGTTTTTT
clone size: .; V gene: TRBV18; J gene: TRBJ1-4; D gene: .; CDR3 protein: CASSPVPAEKLFF; CDR3 DNA: TGTGCCAGCTCACCAGTTCCAGCGGAAAAACTGTTTTTT
clone size: .; V gene: TRBV24-1; J gene: TRBJ2-1; D gene: .; CDR3 protein: CATSDLGDNEQFF; CDR3 DNA: TGTGCCACCAGTGATTTGGGGGACAATGAGCAGTTCTTC
clone size: many; V gene: TRBV5-1; J gene: TRBJ1-6; D gene: TRBD1; CDR3 protein: CASSFTGGGGAGNSPLHF; CDR3 DNA: TGCGCCAGCAGCTTTACCGGTGGAGGGGGCGCGGGGAATTCACCCCTCCACTTT
clone size: .; V gene: TRBV12-3/TRBV12-4; J gene: TRBJ1-4; D gene: TRBD1; CDR3 protein: CASSLGQTNEKLFF; CDR3 DNA: TGTGCCAGCAGTTTGGGACAGACGAATGAAAAACTGTTTTTT
clone size: few; V gene: TRBV11-2; J gene: TRBJ1-1; D gene: .; CDR3 protein: CASSRRDGTEAFF; CDR3 DNA: TGTGCCAGCAGTAGGCGGGACGGCACTGAAGCTTTCTTT
clone size: few; V gene: TRBV20-1; J gene: TRBJ2-1; D gene: TRBD1; CDR3 protein: CSVRGQVVDEQFF; CDR3 DNA: TGCAGTGTTAGGGGACAGGTAGTGGATGAGCAGTTCTTC
clone size: .; V gene: TRBV15; J gene: TRBJ1-5; D gene: .; CDR3 protein: CATSRDRGGGNQPQHF; CDR3 DNA: TGTGCCACCAGCAGAGATCGCGGGGGAGGCAATCAGCCCCAGCATTTT
clone size: .; V gene: TRBV7-2; J gene: TRBJ1-1; D gene: .; CDR3 protein: CASSFPSTEAFF; CDR3 DNA: TGTGCCAGCAGCTTCCCGAGCACTGAAGCTTTCTTT
clone size: .; V gene: TRBV5-1; J gene: TRBJ2-2; D gene: .; CDR3 protein: CASSRSDTGELFF; CDR3 DNA: TGCGCCAGCAGCCGTAGCGACACCGGGGAGCTGTTTTTT
clone size: .; V gene: TRBV12-3/TRBV12-4; J gene: TRBJ1-1; D gene: .; CDR3 protein: CASSLGHPNTEAFF; CDR3 DNA: TGTGCCAGCAGTTTGGGACACCCGAACACTGAAGCTTTCTTT
clone size: many; V gene: TRBV7-9; J gene: TRBJ2-5; D gene: .; CDR3 protein: CASSFQGVRETQYF; CDR3 DNA: TGTGCCAGCAGCTTTCAAGGGGTTCGGGAGACCCAGTACTTC
clone size: few; V gene: TRBV20-1; J gene: TRBJ2-7; D gene: TRBD1; CDR3 protein: CSARDRGPAYEQYF; CDR3 DNA: TGCAGTGCTAGAGACAGGGGGCCTGCCTACGAGCAGTACTTC
clone size: few; V gene: TRBV9; J gene: TRBJ2-7; D gene: TRBD1; CDR3 protein: CASSAYGTGEQYF; CDR3 DNA: TGTGCCAGCAGCGCATACGGGACAGGGGAGCAGTACTTC
clone size: few; V gene: TRBV12-3/TRBV12-4; J gene: TRBJ2-1; D gene: .; CDR3 protein: CASSFVNSYNEQFF; CDR3 DNA: TGTGCCAGCAGTTTTGTAAACAGCTACAATGAGCAGTTCTTC
clone size: few; V gene: TRBV20-1; J gene: TRBJ2-5; D gene: TRBD2; CDR3 protein: CSARRGGGEQTQYF; CDR3 DNA: TGCAGTGCCCGCCGGGGCGGGGGGGAACAGACCCAGTACTTC
clone size: .; V gene: TRBV11-2; J gene: TRBJ1-2; D gene: .; CDR3 protein: CASSSNQPGGYTF; CDR3 DNA: TGTGCCAGCAGCTCGAATCAGCCGGGTGGCTACACCTTC
clone size: .; V gene: TRBV11-2; J gene: TRBJ1-1; D gene: .; CDR3 protein: CASSLGLDLTEAFF; CDR3 DNA: TGTGCCAGCAGCTTAGGTCTGGATCTCACTGAAGCTTTCTTT